This TCR beta chain appears in the sequencing data of a study of cytomegalovirus exposure and HLA in healthy donors. Study in general: One earlier analysis, a look at around 170 million T cells, found some 100 million unique TCR beta sequences.

The PCR employed 60 Vbeta primers together with 13 Jbeta primers. Here immunoSEQ multiplex PCR was the method, and the copy in TCRdb shows in-frame clones only, minus some. Of about 180,000 clones listed, more than 65% were seen once; the top ten hold around 1.2%. V was pared by 2 bases and J by 3 bases, with 26 bases between. The CDR3 is made up of 19 amino acids. Germline lookup yields CDR1 LGHNA and CDR2 YNFKEQ. The receptor was isolated from a girl aged 2-9 years in good health and CMV-seropositive. J is TRBJ2-7 and V is TRBV4-2; D not resolved. The sequenced sample was PBMCs. The CDR3 loop reads CASSQWPTPETQLYYEQYF. Written as DNA, the CDR3 is TGTGCCAGCAGCCAATGGCCAACCCCGGAGACTCAGCTATACTACGAGCAGTACTTC.